These T cell receptor beta chains were read from a single sample in a study of control samples from healthy donors and cancer patients. Repertoires were generated with immunoSEQ multiplex PCR, while TCRdb's copy carries only in-frame clones and drops some. The sample has about 51,000 clones, 80% seen once. The sample comprised blood. The receptor set was obtained from a man aged 65-85 years in good health. Each CDR3 is given with its conserved first and last residue. A D gene is named only where the DNA matches it firmly. Only part of the rows carry a size: once, few, many, or a class if the clone is expanded.

size: few
J: TRBJ2-3
D: -
V: TRBV18
DNA: TGTGCCAGTTTTCAGGGCACAGATACGCAGTATTTT
CDR3: CASFQGTDTQYF

size: -
J: TRBJ1-4
D: -
V: TRBV28
DNA: TGTGCCAGCAGCAACTCCTTCGTACTACGACAACCGACTTTT
CDR3: CASSNSFVLRQPTF

size: -
J: TRBJ2-3
D: -
V: TRBV14
DNA: TGTGCCAGCAGCCCGATACGGGATACGCAGTATTTT
CDR3: CASSPIRDTQYF

size: -
J: TRBJ2-7
D: TRBD1
V: TRBV7-9
DNA: TGTGCCAGCAGCTCCGCGACAGGGGGACAGAACGAGCAGTACTTC
CDR3: CASSSATGGQNEQYF

size: -
J: TRBJ1-2
D: -
V: TRBV7-8
DNA: TGTGCCAGCAGGGATCGGGACAATAACTATGGCTACACCTTC
CDR3: CASRDRDNNYGYTF

size: -
J: TRBJ2-1
D: TRBD2
V: TRBV7-3
DNA: TGTGCCAGCAGCCTGGGGACTAGCGGGATGTACAATGAGCAGTTCTTC
CDR3: CASSLGTSGMYNEQFF

size: few
J: TRBJ1-5
D: TRBD1
V: TRBV28
DNA: TGTGCCAGCAGTACCTGGACAGGGCGACAGCCCCAGCATTTT
CDR3: CASSTWTGRQPQHF

size: few
J: TRBJ1-6
D: -
V: TRBV3-1/TRBV3-2
DNA: TGTGCCAGCAGCCCCCTACCCGCGACAGTCCCGACCCTCCACTTT
CDR3: CASSPLPATVPTLHF

size: -
J: TRBJ2-3
D: TRBD2
V: TRBV5-1
DNA: TGCGCCAGCAGCACGACTAGCGGGGGGTACACAGATACGCAGTATTTT
CDR3: CASSTTSGGYTDTQYF

size: -
J: TRBJ1-2
D: -
V: TRBV11-2
DNA: TGTGCCAGCAGCCTCCGAGGTACTTATGGCTACACCTTC
CDR3: CASSLRGTYGYTF

size: -
J: TRBJ2-7
D: -
V: TRBV15
DNA: TGTGCCACCAGCAGACTAGATAGACTCCTCGAAGAGCAGTACTTC
CDR3: CATSRLDRLLEEQYF

size: -
J: TRBJ2-7
D: -
V: TRBV28
DNA: TGTGCCAGCACCCCTTTAGGAGGGCCGATAACCTCCTACGAGCAGTACTTC
CDR3: CASTPLGGPITSYEQYF

size: -
J: TRBJ2-1
D: -
V: TRBV6-5
DNA: TGTGCCAGCAGTTCGAGCGGAGGCAATGAGCAGTTCTTC
CDR3: CASSSSGGNEQFF

size: -
J: TRBJ2-7
D: -
V: TRBV7-9
DNA: TGTGCCAGCAGCTCGCAAGAGGGCGAGCAGTACTTC
CDR3: CASSSQEGEQYF

size: -
J: TRBJ1-2
D: -
V: TRBV6-5
DNA: TGTGCCAGCAGCTTGGGACATCGGTTGGATGGCTACACCTTC
CDR3: CASSLGHRLDGYTF

size: -
J: TRBJ2-2
D: -
V: TRBV5-1
DNA: TGCGCCAGCAGCTTGGACAGTAACACCGGGGAGCTGTTTTTT
CDR3: CASSLDSNTGELFF

size: -
J: TRBJ1-1
D: -
V: TRBV3-1/TRBV3-2
DNA: TGTGCCAGCAGCCAAGGACTCCAAACTGAAGCTTTCTTT
CDR3: CASSQGLQTEAFF

size: -
J: TRBJ1-3
D: -
V: TRBV12-3/TRBV12-4
DNA: TGTGCCAGCAGTTTGGGGGGAAGGACCATATATTTT
CDR3: CASSLGGRTIYF

size: -
J: TRBJ1-2
D: -
V: TRBV2
DNA: TGTGCCAGCAGTGTGATCCAGCAAACTAACTATGGCTACACCTTC
CDR3: CASSVIQQTNYGYTF

size: -
J: TRBJ2-3
D: -
V: TRBV27
DNA: TGTGCCAGCAGTTTTTGGGGTAGCGGACATTACCTACGGGGAGATACGCAGTATTTT
CDR3: CASSFWGSGHYLRGDTQYF

size: few
J: TRBJ1-1
D: -
V: TRBV14
DNA: TGTGCCAGCAGCCCCGCGGGTTCATGGGGGACTGAAGCTTTCTTT
CDR3: CASSPAGSWGTEAFF

size: few
J: TRBJ2-7
D: -
V: TRBV5-1
DNA: TGCGCCAGCGGGAGGGTCAGTGGGACATACGAGCAGTACTTC
CDR3: CASGRVSGTYEQYF

size: -
J: TRBJ2-7
D: TRBD1
V: TRBV11-2
DNA: TGTGCCAGCAGCTTAGGACTGACGTGGGGACAGGATTACGAGCAGTACTTC
CDR3: CASSLGLTWGQDYEQYF

size: -
J: TRBJ2-1
D: -
V: TRBV14
DNA: TGTGCCAGCAGCTCGATGCGACGGGCCTACAATGAGCAGTTCTTC
CDR3: CASSSMRRAYNEQFF

size: -
J: TRBJ1-1
D: -
V: TRBV7-2
DNA: TGTGCCAGCAGCCCGACAGATCTAATCATACCTAATGAAGCTTTCTTT
CDR3: CASSPTDLIIPNEAFF

size: -
J: TRBJ1-1
D: -
V: TRBV13
DNA: TGTGCCAGCAGCTTAGGGGCCTCGAACACTGAAGCTTTCTTT
CDR3: CASSLGASNTEAFF

size: -
J: TRBJ1-1
D: TRBD1
V: TRBV28
DNA: TGTGCCAGCAGTCTTCACGGGACAGCGAACACTGAAGCTTTCTTT
CDR3: CASSLHGTANTEAFF

size: -
J: TRBJ1-1
D: -
V: TRBV12-3/TRBV12-4
DNA: TGTGCCAGCAGCCAGCAACCGAACACTGAAGCTTTCTTT
CDR3: CASSQQPNTEAFF

size: -
J: TRBJ1-1
D: -
V: TRBV6-5
DNA: TGTGCCAGCAGTTATGCGGCCAGGGTCGACACTGAAGCTTTCTTT
CDR3: CASSYAARVDTEAFF

size: -
J: TRBJ1-2
D: TRBD1
V: TRBV24-1
DNA: TGTGCCACCAGTGACCCGTCAACAGGGGGCGATGGCTACACCTTC
CDR3: CATSDPSTGGDGYTF

size: -
J: TRBJ1-5
D: -
V: TRBV28
DNA: TGTGCCAGCAGTTTTACTCCCCCGCCCGGACATCAGCCCCAGCATTTT
CDR3: CASSFTPPPGHQPQHF

size: few
J: TRBJ1-5
D: -
V: TRBV7-9
DNA: TGTGCCAGCAGCCCGCAGGAGGGAGGGACTCAGCATTTT
CDR3: CASSPQEGGTQHF

size: -
J: TRBJ2-7
D: -
V: TRBV6-5
DNA: TGTGCCAGCAGTCGAGACGGCGGCCCCTACGAGCAGTACTTC
CDR3: CASSRDGGPYEQYF

size: -
J: TRBJ1-1
D: -
V: TRBV9
DNA: TGTGCCAGCAGCGTCTCTCGGAACACTGAAGCTTTCTTT
CDR3: CASSVSRNTEAFF

size: -
J: TRBJ2-1
D: -
V: TRBV27
DNA: TGTGCCACCGCAGTAGGGGCGTCAGGCAATGAGCAGTTCTTC
CDR3: CATAVGASGNEQFF

size: -
J: TRBJ1-2
D: -
V: TRBV30
DNA: TGTGCCTGGAGTAGAGGGGACTATGGCTACACCTTC
CDR3: CAWSRGDYGYTF